This T cell receptor (beta chain) is drawn from a study of T cell responses to AZD1222 COVID-19 vaccine. This CDR3 is built from 15 residues. V dropped 3 bases and J dropped 1 base, with 7 bases sitting between them. The germline V gene has CDR1 KGHSH and CDR2 LQKENI. Only in-frame clones appear in the TCRdb table, and some are missing; sequencing was by immunoSEQ multiplex PCR. The sample has over 100,000 clones; around nine tenths are singletons. This chain links TRBV18 with TRBJ2-6; D is uncertain. The specimen was peripheral blood, collected on day 0 of AZD1222 vaccination. The TCR was taken from an adult in good health. CDR3 in DNA: TGTGCCAGCTCACCTGGTGGTTCTGGGGCCAACGTCCTGACTTTC. This gives the protein CASSPGGSGANVLTF. Supplemented by reference TRBV18 and TRBJ2-6, the full variable domain reads NAGVMQNPRHLVRRRGQEARLRCSPMKGHSHVYWYRQLPEEGLKFMVYLQKENIIDESGMPKERFSAEFPKEGPSILRIQQVVRGDSAAYFCASSPGGSGANVLTFGAGSRLTVL.